Sequencing of this T cell receptor beta chain was carried out in a study of blood T cell repertoires in COVID-19. Study background: Acute and convalescent COVID-19 samples came from the United States, Italy and Spain.

There are 14 residues in the CDR3. Trimming took off 4 bases at V and 8 bases at J, with 12 bases between the two ends. Germline CDR1 LNHDA, CDR2 SQIVND (reference sequence). In the source study's methods: Scientists estimated how many nucleated cells there were by amplifying reference gene primers. Method: immunoSEQ multiplex PCR; TCRdb's copy keeps in-frame clones and lacks some. V and J calls plus clone size are reproduced from that table; the DNA served to infer D and trimming. This table holds about 100,000 clones, 70% to 90% found once. The V gene is TRBV19, the J gene TRBJ1-6; perhaps TRBD1 as D (5 bases). The sequence came from a man aged 50 to 60 with active or convalescent COVID-19. The sample consisted of peripheral blood. The CDR3 DNA reads as TGTGCCAGTAGTACGCAAGGGGCCGATTCACCCCTCCACTTT. Protein sequence: CASSTQGADSPLHF.